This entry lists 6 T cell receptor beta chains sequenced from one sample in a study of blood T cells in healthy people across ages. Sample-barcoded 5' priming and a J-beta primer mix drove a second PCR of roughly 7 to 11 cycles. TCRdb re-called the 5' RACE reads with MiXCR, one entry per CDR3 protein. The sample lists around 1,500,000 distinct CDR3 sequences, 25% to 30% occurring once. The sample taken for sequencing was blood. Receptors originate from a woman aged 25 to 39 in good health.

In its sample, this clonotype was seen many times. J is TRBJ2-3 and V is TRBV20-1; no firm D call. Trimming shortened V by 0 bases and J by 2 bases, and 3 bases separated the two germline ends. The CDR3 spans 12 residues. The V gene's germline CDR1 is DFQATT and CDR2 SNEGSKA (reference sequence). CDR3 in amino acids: CSARDDTDTQYF. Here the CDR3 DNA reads TGCAGTGCTAGAGACGACACAGATACGCAGTATTTT.

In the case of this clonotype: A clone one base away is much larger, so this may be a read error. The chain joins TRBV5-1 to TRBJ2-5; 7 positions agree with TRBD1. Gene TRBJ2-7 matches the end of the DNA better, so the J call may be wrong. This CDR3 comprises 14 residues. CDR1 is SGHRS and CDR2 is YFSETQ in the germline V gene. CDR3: CASSLEQGCYEQYF. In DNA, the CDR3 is TGCGCCAGCAGCTTGGAACAGGGGTGCTACGAGCAGTACTTC.

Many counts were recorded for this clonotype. The CDR3 nucleotides are TGTGCCAGCGGGCAACAGGGGGCAGATACGCAGTATTTT. Amino acids: CASGQQGADTQYF. The chain joins TRBV6-4 to TRBJ2-3, with 8 bases that match TRBD1. The V gene end was trimmed by 8 bases and the J gene end by 4 bases; junction bases not matched to a gene: 5. The CDR3 length is 13 residues. The germline gives CDR1 MRHNA, CDR2 SNTAGT.

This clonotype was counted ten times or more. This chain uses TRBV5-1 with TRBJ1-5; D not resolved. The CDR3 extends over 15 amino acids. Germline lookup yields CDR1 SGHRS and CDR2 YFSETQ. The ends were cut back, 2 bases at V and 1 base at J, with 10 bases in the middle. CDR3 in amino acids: CASSLGQFSNQPQHF. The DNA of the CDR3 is TGCGCCAGCAGCTTAGGGCAGTTCAGCAATCAGCCCCAGCATTTT.

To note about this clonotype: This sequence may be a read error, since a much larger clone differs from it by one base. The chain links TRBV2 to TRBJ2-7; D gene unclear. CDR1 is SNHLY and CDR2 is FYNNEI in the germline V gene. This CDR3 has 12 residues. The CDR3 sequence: CPSSDSSYEQYF. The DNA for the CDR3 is TGTCCCAGCAGTGATAGCTCCTACGAGCAGTACTTC.

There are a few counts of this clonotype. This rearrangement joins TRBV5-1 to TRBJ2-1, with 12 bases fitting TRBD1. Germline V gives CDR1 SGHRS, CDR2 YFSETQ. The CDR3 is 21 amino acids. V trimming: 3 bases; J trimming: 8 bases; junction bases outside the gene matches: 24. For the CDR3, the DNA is TGCGCCAGCAGCTGGACCATAGGGGGGACAGGGGGCGTGATCGGCGGGGATGAGCAGTTCTTC. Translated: CASSWTIGGTGGVIGGDEQFF.